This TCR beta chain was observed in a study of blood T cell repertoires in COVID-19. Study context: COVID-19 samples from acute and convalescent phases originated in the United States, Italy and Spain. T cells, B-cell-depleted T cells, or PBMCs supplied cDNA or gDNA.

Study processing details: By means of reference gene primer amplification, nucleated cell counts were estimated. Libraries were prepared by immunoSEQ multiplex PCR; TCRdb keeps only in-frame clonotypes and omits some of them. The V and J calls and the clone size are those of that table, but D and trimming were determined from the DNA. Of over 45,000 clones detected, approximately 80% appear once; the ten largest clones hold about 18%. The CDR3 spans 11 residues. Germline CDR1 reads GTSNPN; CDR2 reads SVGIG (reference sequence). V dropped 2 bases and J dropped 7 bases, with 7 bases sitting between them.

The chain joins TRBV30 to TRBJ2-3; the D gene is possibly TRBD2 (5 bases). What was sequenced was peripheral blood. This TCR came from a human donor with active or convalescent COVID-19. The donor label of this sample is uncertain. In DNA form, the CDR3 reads TGTGCCTGGAGTCGGGGAAATACGCAGTATTTT. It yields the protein CAWSRGNTQYF. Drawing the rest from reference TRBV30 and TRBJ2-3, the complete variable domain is SQTIHQWPATLVQPVGSPLSLECTVEGTSNPNLYWYRQAAGRGLQLLFYSVGIGQISSEVPQNLSASRPQDRQFILSSKKLLLSDSGFYLCAWSRGNTQYFGPGTRLTVL.